The source of this TCR beta chain is a study of T cells after yellow fever vaccination (dated by TCRdb to between 2018 and 2021). As for the study more broadly: Libraries from fractions with low cell numbers were prepared with the SMART-Seq v4 Ultra Low Input RNA kit. Blood was collected at multiple timepoints before and after primary and secondary immunization, and bulk PBMC replicates and cell subsets were isolated. Two healthy male donors, one aged 18 to 30 and one aged 30 to 40 years, were included in the cohort. Bulk TCR alpha and beta repertoires were sequenced longitudinally to track T-cell clones before and after primary and booster YFV17D yellow fever vaccination. What the authors observed across the whole study: The secondary T-cell response was found to be weaker but faster than the primary response, with a peak reached on day 5 rather than on day 15. A small fraction of clonotypes appeared in both the CD4 and CD8 compartments, likely as a result of convergent recombination. Because only two donors were included in the study, the extent to which the findings can be generalized is limited. After the booster, most clones that had expanded after primary vaccination were detected again (approximately 97% of CD4 and around nine tenths of CD8), suggesting broad maintenance of memory. Computational filtering was needed because FACS-sorted repertoires could contain abundant contaminating clonotypes from the bulk population.

There are 14 amino acids in the CDR3, from cysteine to phenylalanine inclusive. CDR3 DNA is the only sequence kept; it has 42 bases, read in frame from the first base. Trimming removed 1 base from V and 3 bases from J; the gene matches leave 3 bases unexplained. The germline V gene encodes CDR1 SGHTA and CDR2 FQGNSA. TCR cDNA was made using 5'RACE template switching, a step that added a universal primer site and unique molecular identifiers. Priming for cDNA synthesis came from both the TCR alpha and TCR beta constant segments. Libraries were amplified in two PCR steps, with sample barcodes and sequencing adapters added in the second step. Sequencing of libraries was performed on Illumina HiSeq 2500 (2x100 bp) or NovaSeq (2x150 bp). The paper's data handling went like this. MIGEC was used to demultiplex reads and collapse the reads into UMI consensus sequences, and MiXCR was used for V(D)J alignment. Vaccine-responding clonotypes were defined with edgeR using replicate PBMC samples, requiring FDR below 0.01 and a log2 fold change above 5 up to day 15. Bulk clonotypes were assigned CD4 or CD8 identity according to which sequenced CD4 or CD8 repertoire held them at higher abundance. Through fastp at Q25 and MiXCR, TCRdb rebuilt clones from the public reads, retaining in-frame beta chains. Rows with one shared CDR3 protein collapse into an entry with the most common genes and DNA. The V and J calls, along with clone size, are taken from TCRdb and not from the paper's own processing. For this sample there are 300,000 to 450,000 distinct CDR3 sequences; about 7.8% appear just once. The leading ten clones occupy approximately 18% of the sample.

The treatment or condition label corresponds to: live attenuated yellow fever vaccine strain. Two biological replicates of bulk PBMCs were collected at each blood-draw timepoint. A standard Ficoll-Paque protocol was used to isolate PBMCs from peripheral blood. TriZol was used to extract RNA from bulk PBMCs, from CD4 and CD8 fractions, and from dextramer-positive and dextramer-negative fractions. As regards this clonotype: The specificity of this receptor is unknown. Base qualities are not at hand, and no much larger clone is one base apart.

The clonotype was recovered from a man between 18 and 29 years old who received the YFV17D yellow fever vaccine. The specimen was PBMCs, collected roughly 46 days after the first yellow fever vaccination. The chain links TRBV7-2 with TRBJ2-7, and TRBD1 aligns with 7 junction nucleotides. The nucleotide sequence is TGTGCCAGCAGCTTAGGCCAGGGGGACTACGAGCAGTACTTC. The translation is CASSLGQGDYEQYF.